This TCR beta chain was recovered during a study of blood T cell repertoires in COVID-19. Profiled with immunoSEQ multiplex PCR; TCRdb holds only in-frame clones, not every one. The sample shows 150,000 to 250,000 clones, approximately 84% of them seen only once. The sample consisted of PBMCs or T cells enriched from blood (not recorded which). The source of this sequence is a man aged 35-49 years who had recovered from COVID-19.

DNA for the CDR3: TGTGCCAGCAGCCCCTTGGCAGGGGTGTTCGATACGCAGTATTTT. Protein: CASSPLAGVFDTQYF. The rearrangement links TRBV9 to TRBJ2-3; TRBD1 might be the D (6 bases). Germline CDR1 and CDR2: SGDLS and YYNGEE. This CDR3 region has 15 residues. V was pared by 4 bases and J by 6 bases, with 18 bases between. The full variable domain, its missing parts supplied by reference TRBV9 and TRBJ2-3, is DSGVTQTPKHLITATGQRVTLRCSPRSGDLSVYWYQQSLDQGLQFLIQYYNGEERAKGNILERFSAQQFPDLHSELNLSSLELGDSALYFCASSPLAGVFDTQYFGPGTRLTVL.